The present TCR delta chain was sequenced within a study of Vδ1+ human thymocytes. Study results and limitations: In the thymus, TRG and TRD repertoires looked highly polyclonal with Gaussian CDR3 lengths. TRD repertoires were essentially private, unlike widely shared TRG clonotypes.

Extracted RNA was reverse transcribed into cDNA. The CDR3 regions were amplified by multiplex PCR from V-gene primers to a constant-region primer. TCRdb re-analyzed the multiplex PCR reads via CATT. The sample contains approximately 25,000 delta-chain clones, 7.4% of which appear only once. Worth noting for this clone: What it binds is unknown.

Deletions cut 0 bases from V and 2 bases from J, with 22 bases between. The CDR3 totals 19 residues. Germline CDR1 reads TSWWSYY; CDR2 reads QGS. The J gene is TRDJ1, the V gene TRDV1, with a tentative D call TRDD3 (6 bases). The clonotype was recovered from a girl less than two years old who had congenital heart surgery. The sequenced sample was Vdelta1+ gamma-delta thymocytes from the thymus. Subset reported: FACS-sorted CD3+ TCRalphabeta- TCRVdelta1+ TCRVdelta2- thymocytes. CDR3 sequence reads: CALGELRALTPWGTDKLIF. In DNA form, the CDR3 reads TGTGCTCTTGGGGAACTCAGGGCCCTGACACCCTGGGGAACCGATAAACTCATCTTT.